These T cell receptor beta chains were read from a single sample in a study of blood T cell repertoires in COVID-19. The data were produced by immunoSEQ multiplex PCR, yet TCRdb's version contains in-frame clones alone and is incomplete. Of roughly 200,000 clones in the sample, 86% were seen once. The sequenced material came from peripheral blood. The receptors originated from a woman aged 45-65 years with COVID-19, enrolled during active disease. CDR3s include the opening cysteine and the closing phenylalanine or tryptophan. A D gene is named only where the DNA matches it firmly. Size values are once, few and many counts, or a class for expanded clones, and some rows have none.

clone_size	d_call	v_call	j_call	cdr3_aa	cdr3_nt
-	TRBD1	TRBV10-3	TRBJ1-2	CAIKGQGYGYTF	TGTGCCATTAAGGGACAGGGCTATGGCTACACCTTC
-	TRBD1	TRBV11-3	TRBJ2-2	CASSKRRTGDVGELFF	TGTGCCAGCAGCAAGAGGAGGACAGGGGATGTCGGGGAGCTGTTTTTT
-	-	TRBV7-2	TRBJ1-3	CASSTRVTGNTIYF	TGTGCCAGCAGCACCAGGGTTACTGGAAACACCATATATTTT
-	-	TRBV30	TRBJ2-2	CAWAGGRRTGELFF	TGTGCCTGGGCCGGGGGTCGACGGACCGGGGAGCTGTTTTTT
-	TRBD1	TRBV28	TRBJ1-6	CASSSGQGRSSPLHF	TGTGCCAGCAGTTCGGGACAGGGTAGAAGTTCACCCCTCCACTTT
-	-	TRBV9	TRBJ2-1	CASSVRGSGVSEQFF	TGTGCCAGCAGCGTAAGGGGAAGTGGGGTAAGTGAGCAGTTCTTC
once	-	TRBV2	TRBJ1-2	CASRPTTVYGYTF	TGTGCCAGCAGACCTACGACAGTATATGGCTACACCTTC
-	-	TRBV27	TRBJ1-2	CASSPQGWYGYTF	TGTGCCAGCAGTCCGCAGGGGTGGTATGGCTACACCTTC
-	-	TRBV4-2	TRBJ1-3	CASSQEGPRQLSGNTIYF	TGTGCCAGCAGCCAAGAGGGTCCCAGGCAACTCTCTGGAAACACCATATATTTT
-	-	TRBV6-2/TRBV6-3	TRBJ1-1	CASSPSVRGPQAFF	TGTGCCAGCAGTCCCTCGGTCAGGGGCCCTCAGGCTTTCTTT
-	-	TRBV27	TRBJ2-4	CASSLIGGEAKNIQYF	TGTGCCAGCAGTTTGATCGGCGGGGAAGCCAAAAACATTCAGTACTTC
-	TRBD1	TRBV5-1	TRBJ1-3	CASSPWDSSGNTIYF	TGCGCCAGCAGCCCTTGGGACAGCTCTGGAAACACCATATATTTT
-	TRBD1	TRBV7-9	TRBJ2-7	CASERGTDLYEQYF	TGTGCCAGTGAACGTGGGACAGACCTCTACGAGCAGTACTTC
-	TRBD2	TRBV14	TRBJ2-3	CATSGGASDTQYF	TGTGCCACTTCGGGGGGGGCCTCAGATACGCAGTATTTT
-	-	TRBV19	TRBJ1-2	CASSAVSYDYTF	TGTGCCAGTAGTGCGGTTTCTTATGACTACACCTTC
once	TRBD1	TRBV7-2	TRBJ1-2	CASSLRGQANGYTF	TGTGCCAGCAGCTTACGCGGACAGGCGAATGGCTACACCTTC
-	-	TRBV27	TRBJ1-2	CASSLAGAQYGYTF	TGTGCCAGCAGTTTAGCGGGGGCTCAGTATGGCTACACCTTC
-	-	TRBV11-2	TRBJ2-1	CASSLGARSYNEQFF	TGTGCCAGCAGCTTGGGCGCCCGCTCCTACAATGAGCAGTTCTTC
-	TRBD2	TRBV6-2/TRBV6-3	TRBJ2-1	CASSYSKAGLADNEQFF	TGTGCCAGCAGTTACTCGAAGGCGGGACTAGCGGACAATGAGCAGTTCTTC
few	TRBD1	TRBV5-1	TRBJ2-1	CASSDRGPAYNEQFF	TGCGCCAGCAGCGACAGGGGCCCCGCCTACAATGAGCAGTTCTTC
-	-	TRBV7-2	TRBJ2-3	CASSLTSGDTQYF	TGTGCCAGCAGCCTTACTAGTGGGGATACGCAGTATTTT
once	TRBD1	TRBV15	TRBJ1-5	CATSRDLTGESNQPQHF	TGTGCCACCAGCAGAGATCTTACAGGGGAGAGCAATCAGCCCCAGCATTTT
-	-	TRBV7-9	TRBJ1-1	CASSVDSTEAFF	TGTGCCAGCAGCGTAGACAGCACTGAAGCTTTCTTT
few	TRBD2	TRBV6-7	TRBJ2-1	CASSFPGLAGDDEQFF	TGTGCCAGCAGTTTCCCCGGACTAGCGGGGGATGATGAGCAGTTCTTC
-	TRBD2	TRBV7-9	TRBJ2-3	CASSRGGVRWYF	TGTGCCAGCAGCCGCGGGGGGGTACGTTGGTATTTT
-	-	TRBV9	TRBJ1-2	CASSYGPAGAGDRYGYTF	TGTGCCAGCAGCTATGGCCCGGCGGGGGCAGGGGACCGCTATGGCTACACCTTC
few	-	TRBV7-9	TRBJ1-1	CASSSGLTNTEAFF	TGTGCCAGCAGCTCCGGACTGACGAACACTGAAGCTTTCTTT
few	-	TRBV28	TRBJ2-3	CASSFFTPGWSDTQYF	TGTGCCAGCAGTTTCTTCACACCGGGGTGGTCAGATACGCAGTATTTT
-	-	TRBV9	TRBJ1-1	CASSVLENTEAFF	TGTGCCAGCAGCGTACTTGAGAATACTGAAGCTTTCTTT
-	TRBD1	TRBV12-5	TRBJ2-2	CASGLSPTDRVGTGELFF	TGTGCTAGTGGTTTGAGCCCAACCGACAGGGTGGGGACCGGGGAGCTGTTTTTT
-	-	TRBV6-4	TRBJ1-1	CASSETRNTEAFF	TGTGCCAGCAGTGAAACAAGGAACACTGAAGCTTTCTTT
-	-	TRBV19	TRBJ2-2	CASSMFGDTGELFF	TGTGCCAGTAGTATGTTCGGGGACACCGGGGAGCTGTTTTTT
-	TRBD1	TRBV4-1	TRBJ1-6	CASSPIPLGQGARDSPLHF	TGCGCCAGCAGCCCGATCCCCTTGGGACAGGGGGCTCGAGATTCACCCCTCCACTTT
-	TRBD2	TRBV27	TRBJ2-4	CASRRLAEAKNIQYF	TGTGCCAGCAGAAGACTAGCGGAAGCCAAAAACATTCAGTACTTC
few	TRBD1	TRBV6-5	TRBJ1-1	CASSYSRGQGGTEAFF	TGTGCCAGCAGTTACTCGCGGGGACAGGGAGGTACTGAAGCTTTCTTT
-	-	TRBV20-1	TRBJ1-2	CSASHYRELGYTF	TGCAGTGCTAGTCATTACAGGGAATTAGGCTACACCTTC
-	-	TRBV6-7	TRBJ1-5	CASSPGGMGNQPQHF	TGTGCCAGCAGCCCCGGGGGAATGGGCAATCAGCCCCAGCATTTT
-	TRBD2	TRBV11-3	TRBJ2-7	CASSNPSGGDLYEQYF	TGTGCCAGCAGCAACCCTAGCGGGGGGGACCTCTACGAGCAGTACTTC